This is a list of T cell receptor beta chains from one sample in a study of T-cell reconstitution after alpha-beta-depleted transplantation in children. In TCRdb, the PCR reads were re-called with MiXCR into one record per CDR3 protein. The sample consists of about 610,000 distinct CDR3 sequences, more than 9% of them appearing once. Sequenced material: PBMCs from the stem cell graft donor, taken from the stem cell graft. The receptors were sampled from a human donor who donated a stem cell graft to a child with acute myeloid leukemia. The CDR3 runs from the conserved cysteine through the conserved F or W. A D gene is named only where the DNA matches it firmly. Some rows have no size entry. The others give once, few or many, or a class for an expanded clone.

V,size,J,D,CDR3,DNA
TRBV29-1,few,TRBJ2-1,NA,CSVEGVRYNEQFF,TGCAGCGTTGAAGGGGTTCGGTACAATGAGCAGTTCTTC
TRBV4-3,few,TRBJ2-7,TRBD1,CASSQDRDRGTHEQYF,TGCGCCAGCAGCCAAGATCGGGACAGGGGGACCCACGAGCAGTACTTC
TRBV6-4,many,TRBJ2-1,TRBD2,CASSVTSGSLTHEQFF,TGTGCCAGCAGTGTTACTAGCGGGAGCCTTACACATGAGCAGTTCTTC
TRBV12-3/TRBV12-4,few,TRBJ2-2,TRBD2,CASSLGLASGIGELFF,TGTGCCAGCAGTTTGGGTTTGGCTAGCGGGATCGGGGAGCTGTTTTTT
TRBV29-1,NA,TRBJ2-1,TRBD1,CSVGDRVYNEQFF,TGCAGCGTTGGGGACAGGGTCTACAATGAGCAGTTCTTC
TRBV7-2,few,TRBJ2-4,NA,CASSTNRVANRSHEIAKNIQYF,TGTGCCAGCAGCACCAACAGGGTTGCCAATAGGTCCCACGAAATAGCCAAAAACATTCAGTACTTC
TRBV30,NA,TRBJ2-4,NA,CAWGGAPKNIQYF,TGTGCCTGGGGAGGGGCCCCCAAAAACATTCAGTACTTC
TRBV5-1,many,TRBJ2-5,NA,CASSRDSGQETQYF,TGCGCCAGCAGCAGGGATAGCGGTCAGGAGACCCAGTACTTC
TRBV7-2,many,TRBJ2-1,TRBD2,CASTLAGDEQFF,TGTGCCAGCACCTTAGCGGGGGATGAGCAGTTCTTC
TRBV28,NA,TRBJ2-5,TRBD2,CASSLGGRAVETQYF,TGTGCCAGCAGTTTAGGCGGGAGGGCTGTAGAGACCCAGTACTTC
TRBV5-8,many,TRBJ2-7,NA,CASSPEGLFLEQYF,TGTGCCAGCAGCCCCGAAGGACTTTTCCTCGAGCAGTACTTC
TRBV18,many,TRBJ2-1,TRBD1,CASSPRQGTYNEQFF,TGTGCCAGCTCACCCCGACAGGGTACCTACAATGAGCAGTTCTTC
TRBV2,NA,TRBJ2-3,NA,CARLQASNTDTQYF,TGTGCCAGGCTACAGGCCTCTAACACAGATACGCAGTATTTT
TRBV6-1,few,TRBJ2-3,TRBD2,CASRQAGGPTDTQYF,TGTGCCAGCAGACAAGCGGGAGGGCCCACAGATACGCAGTATTTT
TRBV12-3/TRBV12-4,few,TRBJ2-1,TRBD2,CASSLVGLAANEQFF,TGTGCCAGCAGTTTAGTAGGGCTAGCGGCTAATGAGCAGTTCTTC
TRBV7-9,NA,TRBJ1-4,NA,CASSNVRGANEKLFF,TGTGCCAGCTCCAATGTGAGGGGCGCGAATGAAAAACTGTTTTTT
TRBV5-1,many,TRBJ2-3,NA,CASSLTRWGTDTQYF,TGCGCCAGCAGCTTAACTAGGTGGGGCACAGATACGCAGTATTTT
TRBV6-1,NA,TRBJ2-7,TRBD2,CASSPSGKVANEQYF,TGTGCCAGCAGCCCGAGCGGGAAGGTGGCGAACGAGCAGTACTTC
TRBV7-2,NA,TRBJ1-1,NA,CASRRDGVSNTEAFF,TGTGCCAGCAGGAGGGACGGCGTCTCGAACACTGAAGCTTTCTTT
TRBV6-5,many,TRBJ1-1,NA,CASSYSIGTQNTEAFF,TGTGCCAGCAGTTACTCGATAGGGACACAGAACACTGAAGCTTTCTTT
TRBV29-1,many,TRBJ2-1,NA,CSVGEPNNEQFF,TGCAGCGTTGGTGAGCCAAACAATGAGCAGTTCTTC
TRBV5-1,NA,TRBJ2-5,TRBD2,CASSPGLAGGPRETQYF,TGCGCCAGCAGCCCGGGACTAGCGGGAGGGCCTCGGGAGACCCAGTACTTC
TRBV4-3,NA,TRBJ2-7,TRBD1,CASSQDPSKTGGYEQYF,TGCGCCAGCAGCCAGGACCCGTCCAAGACAGGGGGCTACGAGCAGTACTTC
TRBV24-1,few,TRBJ1-1,TRBD1,CATSRQGATEAFF,TGTGCCACCAGCCGACAGGGAGCCACTGAAGCTTTCTTT
TRBV15,NA,TRBJ2-1,NA,CATSRDIRTRRSEQFF,TGTGCCACCAGCAGAGACATCCGGACTCGGAGGAGTGAGCAGTTCTTC
TRBV20-1,many,TRBJ2-3,TRBD2,CSARRAGETDTQYF,TGCAGTGCTAGACGAGCGGGAGAGACAGATACGCAGTATTTT
TRBV7-2,few,TRBJ1-3,NA,CASSLRGASPGNTIYF,TGTGCCAGCAGCTTAAGGGGGGCCTCTCCCGGAAACACCATATATTTT
TRBV18,NA,TRBJ2-3,TRBD2,CVSSPLLAVSTDTQYF,TGTGTCAGCTCACCACTACTAGCGGTTAGCACAGATACGCAGTATTTT
TRBV7-2,few,TRBJ1-4,NA,CASSPGGGEKLFF,TGTGCCAGCAGCCCGGGCGGAGGGGAAAAACTGTTTTTT
TRBV20-1,NA,TRBJ2-3,TRBD2,CSATSQLGERGDTQYF,TGCAGTGCCACCTCCCAACTTGGAGAGCGGGGAGATACGCAGTATTTT
TRBV7-2,NA,TRBJ2-1,NA,CASSLDGYSYNEQFF,TGTGCCAGCAGCTTAGATGGCTATTCATACAATGAGCAGTTCTTC
TRBV24-1,NA,TRBJ2-2,NA,CATSDRPAGELFF,TGTGCCACCAGTGATAGACCCGCGGGGGAGCTGTTTTTT
TRBV29-1,NA,TRBJ2-2,TRBD1,CSVEVGQGAGELFF,TGCAGCGTTGAAGTCGGACAGGGGGCCGGGGAGCTGTTTTTT
TRBV7-2,many,TRBJ2-7,TRBD2,CASSSQRGVSYEQYF,TGTGCCAGCAGCTCCCAGCGGGGGGTCTCCTACGAGCAGTACTTC
TRBV12-3/TRBV12-4,NA,TRBJ2-7,NA,CASSFMGYEQYF,TGTGCCAGCAGTTTTATGGGCTACGAGCAGTACTTC
TRBV14,few,TRBJ2-1,TRBD2,CASSQDQVAGGSYNEQFF,TGTGCCAGCAGCCAAGACCAGGTAGCGGGAGGCTCCTACAATGAGCAGTTCTTC
TRBV11-3,NA,TRBJ2-3,NA,CASSFLPTDTQYF,TGTGCCAGCAGCTTTTTGCCCACAGATACGCAGTATTTT
TRBV12-3/TRBV12-4,many,TRBJ2-3,TRBD2,CASSLGREADTQYF,TGTGCCAGCAGTTTGGGGCGGGAGGCAGATACGCAGTATTTT
TRBV20-1,NA,TRBJ2-7,NA,CSAKAPSSYEQYF,TGCAGTGCTAAGGCGCCGAGCTCCTACGAGCAGTACTTC
TRBV7-2,few,TRBJ2-1,NA,CASSRLGGNSYNEQFF,TGTGCCAGCAGCCGGCTAGGGGGGAACTCCTACAATGAGCAGTTCTTC
TRBV12-3/TRBV12-4,many,TRBJ2-7,NA,CASSLIGIKYEQYF,TGTGCCAGCAGTTTAATAGGGATCAAGTACGAGCAGTACTTC
TRBV18,few,TRBJ2-3,NA,CASSPRRDTDTQYF,TGTGCCAGCTCACCGAGGAGGGACACAGATACGCAGTATTTT
TRBV12-5,few,TRBJ2-2,TRBD2,CASGSGLAGLNTGELFF,TGTGCTAGTGGTTCGGGACTAGCGGGTCTCAACACCGGGGAGCTGTTTTTT
TRBV20-1,NA,TRBJ2-5,NA,CSADIQETQYF,TGCAGTGCCGACATCCAAGAGACCCAGTACTTC
TRBV15,NA,TRBJ1-5,NA,CATSLRDGILSNQPQHF,TGTGCCACCAGCCTGAGAGACGGGATCCTTAGCAATCAGCCCCAGCATTTT
TRBV12-3/TRBV12-4,many,TRBJ2-1,TRBD2,CAISDGTSGRGEQFF,TGTGCCATCTCGGATGGGACTAGCGGGAGGGGTGAGCAGTTCTTC
TRBV7-2,NA,TRBJ2-1,NA,CASTPEPGRPAEQFF,TGTGCCAGCACCCCGGAGCCTGGTCGTCCTGCCGAGCAGTTCTTC
TRBV15,NA,TRBJ2-5,NA,CAVSDRPEETQYF,TGTGCCGTGTCTGATCGGCCGGAAGAGACCCAGTACTTC